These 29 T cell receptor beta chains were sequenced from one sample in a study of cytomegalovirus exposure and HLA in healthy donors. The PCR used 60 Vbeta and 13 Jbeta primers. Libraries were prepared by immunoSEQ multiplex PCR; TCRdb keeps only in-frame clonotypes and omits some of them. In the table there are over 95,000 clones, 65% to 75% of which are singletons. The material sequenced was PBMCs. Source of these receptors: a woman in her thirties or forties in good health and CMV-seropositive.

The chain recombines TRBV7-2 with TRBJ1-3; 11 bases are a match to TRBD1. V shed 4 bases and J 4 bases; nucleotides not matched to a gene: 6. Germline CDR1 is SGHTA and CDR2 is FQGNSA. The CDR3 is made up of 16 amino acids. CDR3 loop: CASSWGQGVAGNTIYF. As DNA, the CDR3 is TGTGCCAGCAGCTGGGGACAGGGGGTTGCCGGAAACACCATATATTTT. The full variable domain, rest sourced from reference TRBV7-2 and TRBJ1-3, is GAGVSQSPSNKVTEKGKDVELRCDPISGHTALYWYRQSLGQGLEFLIYFQGNSAPDKSGLPSDRFSAERTGGSVSTLTIQRTQQEDSAVYLCASSWGQGVAGNTIYFGEGSWLTVV.

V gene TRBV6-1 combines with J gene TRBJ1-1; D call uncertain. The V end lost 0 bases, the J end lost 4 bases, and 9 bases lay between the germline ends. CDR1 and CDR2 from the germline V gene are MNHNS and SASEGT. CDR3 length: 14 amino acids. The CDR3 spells CASSEAWRSTEAFF. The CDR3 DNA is TGTGCCAGCAGTGAAGCATGGAGGTCCACTGAAGCTTTCTTT.

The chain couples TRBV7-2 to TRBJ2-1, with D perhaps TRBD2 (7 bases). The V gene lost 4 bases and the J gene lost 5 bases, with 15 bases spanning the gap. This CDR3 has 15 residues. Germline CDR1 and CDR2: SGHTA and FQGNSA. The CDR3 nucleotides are TGTGCCAGCAGCTCCCGGGGGGCCTTCAACAATGAGCAGTTCTTC. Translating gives CASSSRGAFNNEQFF.

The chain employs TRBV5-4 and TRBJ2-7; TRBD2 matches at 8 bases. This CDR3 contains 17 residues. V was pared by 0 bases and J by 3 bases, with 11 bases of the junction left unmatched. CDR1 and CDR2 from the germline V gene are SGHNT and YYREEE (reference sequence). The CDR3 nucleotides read TGTGCCAGCAGCTTGGGGCTAGCGGGTAGTAGATTCTACGAGCAGTACTTC. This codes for CASSLGLAGSRFYEQYF.

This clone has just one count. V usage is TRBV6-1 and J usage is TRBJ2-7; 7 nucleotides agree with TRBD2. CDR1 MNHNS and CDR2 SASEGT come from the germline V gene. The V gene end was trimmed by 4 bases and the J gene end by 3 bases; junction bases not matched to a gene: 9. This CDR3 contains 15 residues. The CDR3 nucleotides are TGTGCCAGCAGTGGGGACTACCCCCCCGACTACGAGCAGTACTTC. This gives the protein CASSGDYPPDYEQYF.

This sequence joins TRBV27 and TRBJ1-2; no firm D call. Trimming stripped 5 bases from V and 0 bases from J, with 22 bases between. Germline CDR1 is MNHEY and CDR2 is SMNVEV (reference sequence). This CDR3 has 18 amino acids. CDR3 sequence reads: CASSPTGSRVWSNYGYTF. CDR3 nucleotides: TGTGCCAGCAGTCCAACCGGCAGTCGGGTGTGGTCTAACTATGGCTACACCTTC.

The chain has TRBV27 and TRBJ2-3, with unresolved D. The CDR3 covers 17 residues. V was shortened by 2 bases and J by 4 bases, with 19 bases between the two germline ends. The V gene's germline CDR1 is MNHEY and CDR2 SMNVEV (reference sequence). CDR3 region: CASSLRLGFGGSDTQYF. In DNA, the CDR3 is TGTGCCAGCAGTTTAAGGCTGGGCTTCGGTGGATCAGATACGCAGTATTTT.

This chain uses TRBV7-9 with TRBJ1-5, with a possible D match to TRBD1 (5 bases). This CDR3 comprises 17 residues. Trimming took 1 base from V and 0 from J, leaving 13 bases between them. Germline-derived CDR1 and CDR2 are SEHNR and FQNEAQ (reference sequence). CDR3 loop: CASSLGRGTFSNQPQHF. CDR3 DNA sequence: TGTGCCAGCAGCTTAGGGAGGGGAACCTTTAGCAATCAGCCCCAGCATTTT.

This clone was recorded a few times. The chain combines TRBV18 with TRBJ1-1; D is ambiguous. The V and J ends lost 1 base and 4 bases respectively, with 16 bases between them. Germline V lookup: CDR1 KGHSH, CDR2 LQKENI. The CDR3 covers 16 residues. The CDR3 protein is CASSPHLGKEGTEAFF. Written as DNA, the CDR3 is TGTGCCAGCTCACCACATTTGGGGAAGGAGGGCACTGAAGCTTTCTTT.

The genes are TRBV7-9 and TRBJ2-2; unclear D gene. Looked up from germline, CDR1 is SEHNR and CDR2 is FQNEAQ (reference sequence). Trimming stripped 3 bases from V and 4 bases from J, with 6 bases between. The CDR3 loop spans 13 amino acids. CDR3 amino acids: CASSFLGTGELFF. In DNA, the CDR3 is TGTGCCAGCAGCTTCCTCGGCACCGGGGAGCTGTTTTTT.

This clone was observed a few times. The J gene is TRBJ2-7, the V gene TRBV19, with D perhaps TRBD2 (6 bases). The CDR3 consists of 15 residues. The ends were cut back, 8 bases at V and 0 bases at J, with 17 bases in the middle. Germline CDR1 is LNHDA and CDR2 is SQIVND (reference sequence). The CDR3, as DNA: TGTGCCAGTGCAATGGGGGGTCATAGCTCCTACGAGCAGTACTTC. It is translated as CASAMGGHSSYEQYF.

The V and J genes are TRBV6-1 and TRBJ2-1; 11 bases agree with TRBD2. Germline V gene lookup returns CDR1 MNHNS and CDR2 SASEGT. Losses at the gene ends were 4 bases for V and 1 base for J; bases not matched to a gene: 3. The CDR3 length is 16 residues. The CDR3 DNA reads TGTGCCAGCAGTGCCTGGACTAGCGGGTCCTACAATGAGCAGTTCTTC. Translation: CASSAWTSGSYNEQFF.

The chain's CDR3 is CASSLGTSGGTEQFF. CDR3 in DNA: TGTGCCAGCAGTCTCGGGACTAGCGGGGGGACTGAGCAGTTCTTC. V is TRBV27 and J is TRBJ2-1; 15 bases align to TRBD2. J lost 9 bases, V lost 5 bases, and 5 bases had no gene match. This CDR3 is 15 amino acids long. The germline CDR1 and CDR2 sequences are MNHEY and SMNVEV (reference sequence).

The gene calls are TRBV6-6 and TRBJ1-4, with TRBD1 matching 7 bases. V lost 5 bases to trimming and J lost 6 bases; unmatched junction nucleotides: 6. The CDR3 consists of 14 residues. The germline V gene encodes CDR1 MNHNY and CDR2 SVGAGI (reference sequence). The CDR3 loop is CASSPSRGDEKLFF. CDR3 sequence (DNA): TGTGCCAGCAGTCCATCCAGGGGGGATGAAAAACTGTTTTTT.

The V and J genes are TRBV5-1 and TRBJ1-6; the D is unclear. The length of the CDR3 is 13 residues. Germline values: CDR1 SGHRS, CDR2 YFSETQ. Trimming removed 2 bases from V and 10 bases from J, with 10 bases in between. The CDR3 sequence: CASSFRGSSPLHF. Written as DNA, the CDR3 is TGCGCCAGCAGCTTCAGAGGGAGCTCACCCCTCCACTTT.

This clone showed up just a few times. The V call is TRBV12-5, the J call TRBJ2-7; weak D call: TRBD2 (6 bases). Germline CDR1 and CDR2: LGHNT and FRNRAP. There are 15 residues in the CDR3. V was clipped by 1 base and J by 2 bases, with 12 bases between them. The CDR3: CASGLGTGGPYEQYF. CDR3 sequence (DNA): TGTGCTAGTGGTTTGGGGACCGGGGGTCCCTACGAGCAGTACTTC.

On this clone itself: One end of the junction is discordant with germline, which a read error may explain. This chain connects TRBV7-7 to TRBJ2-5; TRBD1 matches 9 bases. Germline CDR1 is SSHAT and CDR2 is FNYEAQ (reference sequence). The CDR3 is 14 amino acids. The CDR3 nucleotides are TGTGCTAGCAGCTCTGGACAGGGGTACGAGACCCAGTACTTC. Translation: CASSSGQGYETQYF.

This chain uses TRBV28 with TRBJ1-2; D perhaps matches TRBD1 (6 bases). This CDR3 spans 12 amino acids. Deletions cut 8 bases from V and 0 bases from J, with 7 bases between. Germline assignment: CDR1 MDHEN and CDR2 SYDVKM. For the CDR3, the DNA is TGTGCCAGCGGGGGCCCTAACTATGGCTACACCTTC. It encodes CASGGPNYGYTF.

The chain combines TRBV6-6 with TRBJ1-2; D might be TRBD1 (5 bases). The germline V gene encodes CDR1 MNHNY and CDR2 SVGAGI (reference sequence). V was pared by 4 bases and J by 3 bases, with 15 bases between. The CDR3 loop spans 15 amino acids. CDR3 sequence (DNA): TGTGCCAGCAGTTGGGTGGGGGGACGGGACTATGGCTACACCTTC. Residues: CASSWVGGRDYGYTF.

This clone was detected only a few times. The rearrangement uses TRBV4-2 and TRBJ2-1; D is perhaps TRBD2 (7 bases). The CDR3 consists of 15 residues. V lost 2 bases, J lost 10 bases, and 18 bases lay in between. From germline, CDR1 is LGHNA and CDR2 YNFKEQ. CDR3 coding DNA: TGTGCCAGCAGCCAAACTCTGGGGGGGGCGGGGGAGCAGTTCTTC. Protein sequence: CASSQTLGGAGEQFF.

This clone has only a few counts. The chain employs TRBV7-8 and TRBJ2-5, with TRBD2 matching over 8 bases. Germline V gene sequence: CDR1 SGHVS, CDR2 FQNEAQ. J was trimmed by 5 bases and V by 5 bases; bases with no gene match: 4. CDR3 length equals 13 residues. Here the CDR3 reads CASSLSGSETQYF. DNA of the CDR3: TGTGCCAGCAGCCTCAGCGGGAGTGAGACCCAGTACTTC.

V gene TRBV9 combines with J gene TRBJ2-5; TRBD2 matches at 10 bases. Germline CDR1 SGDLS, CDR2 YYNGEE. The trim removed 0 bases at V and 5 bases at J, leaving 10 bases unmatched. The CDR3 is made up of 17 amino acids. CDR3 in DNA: TGTGCCAGCAGCGTAGGTGGAAGCGGGGGGGCCGGGGAGACCCAGTACTTC. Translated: CASSVGGSGGAGETQYF.

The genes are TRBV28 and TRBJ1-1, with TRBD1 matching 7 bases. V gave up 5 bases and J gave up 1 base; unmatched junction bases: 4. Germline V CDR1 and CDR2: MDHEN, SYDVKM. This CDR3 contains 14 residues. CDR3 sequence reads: CASSPGTANTEAFF. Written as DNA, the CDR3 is TGTGCCAGCAGTCCCGGGACAGCGAACACTGAAGCTTTCTTT. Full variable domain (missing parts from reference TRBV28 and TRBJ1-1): DVKVTQSSRYLVKRTGEKVFLECVQDMDHENMFWYRQDPGLGLRLIYFSYDVKMKEKGDIPEGYSVSREKKERFSLILESASTNQTSMYLCASSPGTANTEAFFGQGTRLTVV.

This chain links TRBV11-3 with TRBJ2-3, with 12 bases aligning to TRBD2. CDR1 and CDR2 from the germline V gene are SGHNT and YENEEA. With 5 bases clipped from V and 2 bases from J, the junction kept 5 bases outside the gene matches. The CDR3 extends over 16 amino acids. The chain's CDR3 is CASSPLAGGITDTQYF. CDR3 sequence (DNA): TGTGCCAGCAGCCCACTAGCGGGAGGAATCACAGATACGCAGTATTTT.

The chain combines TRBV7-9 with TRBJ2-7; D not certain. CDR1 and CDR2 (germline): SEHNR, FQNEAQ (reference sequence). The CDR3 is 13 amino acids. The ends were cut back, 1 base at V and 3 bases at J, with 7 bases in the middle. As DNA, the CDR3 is TGTGCCAGCAGCTTAGGTCGCTACTACGAGCAGTACTTC. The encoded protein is CASSLGRYYEQYF.

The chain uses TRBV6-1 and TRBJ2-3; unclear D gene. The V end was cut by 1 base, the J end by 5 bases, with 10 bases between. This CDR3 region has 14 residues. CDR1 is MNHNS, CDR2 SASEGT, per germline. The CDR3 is CASSEDIERDTQYF. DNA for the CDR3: TGTGCCAGCAGTGAAGATATTGAGCGAGATACGCAGTATTTT.

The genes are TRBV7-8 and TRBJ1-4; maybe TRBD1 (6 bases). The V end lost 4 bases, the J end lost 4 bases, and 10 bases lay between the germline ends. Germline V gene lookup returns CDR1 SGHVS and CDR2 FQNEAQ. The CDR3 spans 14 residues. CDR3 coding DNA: TGTGCCAGCAGCTCAACAGGGTTTAATGAAAAACTGTTTTTT. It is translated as CASSSTGFNEKLFF.

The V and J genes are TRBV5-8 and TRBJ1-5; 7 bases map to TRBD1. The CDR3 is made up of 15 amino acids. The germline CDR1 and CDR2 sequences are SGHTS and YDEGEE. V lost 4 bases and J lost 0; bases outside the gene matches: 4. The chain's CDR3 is CASSGGTVSNQPQHF. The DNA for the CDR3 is TGTGCCAGCAGCGGGGGGACAGTTAGCAATCAGCCCCAGCATTTT.

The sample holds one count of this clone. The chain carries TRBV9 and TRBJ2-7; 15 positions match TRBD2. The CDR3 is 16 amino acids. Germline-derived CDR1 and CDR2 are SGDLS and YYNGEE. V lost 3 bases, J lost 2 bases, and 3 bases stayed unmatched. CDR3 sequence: CASSGTSGRGPYEQYF. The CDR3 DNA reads TGTGCCAGCAGCGGGACTAGCGGGAGGGGGCCCTACGAGCAGTACTTC.